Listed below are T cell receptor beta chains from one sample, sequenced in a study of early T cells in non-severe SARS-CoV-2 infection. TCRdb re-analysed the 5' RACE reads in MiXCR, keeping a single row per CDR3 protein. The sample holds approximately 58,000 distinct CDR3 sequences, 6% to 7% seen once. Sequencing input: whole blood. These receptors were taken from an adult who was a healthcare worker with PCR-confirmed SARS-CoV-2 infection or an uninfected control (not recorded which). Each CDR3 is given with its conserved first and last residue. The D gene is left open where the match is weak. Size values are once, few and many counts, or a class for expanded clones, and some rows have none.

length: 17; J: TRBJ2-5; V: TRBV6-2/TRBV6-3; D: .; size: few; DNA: TGTGCCAGCAGGATCAATCCCCAGTGGGGAATACAAGAGACCCAGTACTTC; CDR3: CASRINPQWGIQETQYF
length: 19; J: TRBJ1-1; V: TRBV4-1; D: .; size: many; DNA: TGCGCCAGCAGCCAAGATGTCAGGACATCCATTTCACTCAACACTGAAGCTTTCTTT; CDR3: CASSQDVRTSISLNTEAFF
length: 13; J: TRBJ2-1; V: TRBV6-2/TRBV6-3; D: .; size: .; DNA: TGTGCCAGCGGTTACTCCGAGGGGAATGAGCAGTTCTTC; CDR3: CASGYSEGNEQFF
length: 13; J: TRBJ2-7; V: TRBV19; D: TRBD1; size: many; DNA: TGTGCCAGTAGCCGCACAGGGGAAAACGAGCAGTACTTC; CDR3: CASSRTGENEQYF
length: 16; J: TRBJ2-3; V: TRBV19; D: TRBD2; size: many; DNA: TGTGCCAGTAGGCCCCGGACGGGGGGGCCAACAAATACGCAGTATTTT; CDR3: CASRPRTGGPTNTQYF
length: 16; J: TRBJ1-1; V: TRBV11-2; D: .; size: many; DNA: TGTGCCAGCAGCCCTAACCCGACACTCTCGCCTCCCCAAGCTTTCTTT; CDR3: CASSPNPTLSPPQAFF
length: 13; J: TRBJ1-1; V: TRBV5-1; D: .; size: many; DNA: TGCGCCAGCAGCTTTGGTAATAAAGCTGAAGCTTTCTTT; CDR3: CASSFGNKAEAFF
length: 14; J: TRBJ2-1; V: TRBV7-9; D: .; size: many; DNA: TGTGCCAGCGGGGCGGGGGCCAACTACAATGAGCAGTTCTTC; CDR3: CASGAGANYNEQFF
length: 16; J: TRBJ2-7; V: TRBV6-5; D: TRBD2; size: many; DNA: TGTGCCAGCAGCCATGGGCCTCCGGGACTACCCGGCGAGCAGTACTTC; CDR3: CASSHGPPGLPGEQYF
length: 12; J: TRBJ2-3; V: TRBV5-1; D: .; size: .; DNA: TGCGCCAGCAGCTTGGATGCAGATACGCAGTATTTT; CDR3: CASSLDADTQYF
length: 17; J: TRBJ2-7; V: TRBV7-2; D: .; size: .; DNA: TGTGCCAGCAGCCTAGGTCCCGCCGAAGGGTGGCGGAGCCTCGCAGTCTTC; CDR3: CASSLGPAEGWRSLAVF
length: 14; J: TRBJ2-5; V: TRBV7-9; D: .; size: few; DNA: TGTGCCAGCAGCTTACGTACGGGAGCTGAGACCCAGTACTTC; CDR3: CASSLRTGAETQYF
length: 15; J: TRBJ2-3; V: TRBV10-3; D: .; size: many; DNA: TGTGCCATCTCAGACGAGGCTAGCCGGACAGATACGCAGTATTTT; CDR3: CAISDEASRTDTQYF
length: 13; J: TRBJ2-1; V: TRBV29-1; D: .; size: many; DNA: TGCAGCGTTGGAGGGCAGACAGGCAATGAGCAGTTCTTC; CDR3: CSVGGQTGNEQFF
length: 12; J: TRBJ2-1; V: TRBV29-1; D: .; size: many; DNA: TGCAGCGCAATGAGGACAACCAATGAGCAGTTCTTC; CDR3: CSAMRTTNEQFF
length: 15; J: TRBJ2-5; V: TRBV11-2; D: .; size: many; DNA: TGTGCCAGCAGCCCTGTCGTGGGGGGACAAGAGACCCAGTACTTC; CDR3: CASSPVVGGQETQYF
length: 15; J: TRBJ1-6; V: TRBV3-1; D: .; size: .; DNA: TGTGCCAGCACCCTCGGAACAGGGATGGATTCACCCCTCCACTTT; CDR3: CASTLGTGMDSPLHF
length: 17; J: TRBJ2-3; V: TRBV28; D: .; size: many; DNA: TGTGCCAGCAGTTCTCCCCCTGCAGGGGTATCCACAGATACGCAGTATTTT; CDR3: CASSSPPAGVSTDTQYF
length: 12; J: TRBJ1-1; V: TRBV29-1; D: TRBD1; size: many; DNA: TGCAGCGTTGAAGATTTGGGACAGGGGGCACTCTTT; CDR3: CSVEDLGQGALF
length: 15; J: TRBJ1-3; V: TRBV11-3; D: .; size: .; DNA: TGTGCCAGCAGCCAACTCCCCGGCTCTGGAAACACCATATATTTT; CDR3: CASSQLPGSGNTIYF
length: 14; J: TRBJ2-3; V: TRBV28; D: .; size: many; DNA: TGTGCCAGCAGTTCCCTGGGGCTCTCAGATACGCAGTATTTT; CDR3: CASSSLGLSDTQYF
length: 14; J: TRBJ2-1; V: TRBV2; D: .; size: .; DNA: TGTGCCAGCAGTGAACCGCGGGACTACAATGAGCAGTTCTTC; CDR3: CASSEPRDYNEQFF
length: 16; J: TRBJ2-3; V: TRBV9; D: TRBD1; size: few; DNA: TGTGCCAGCAGCGTAGTAGCAGGGGGTTACACAGATACGCAGTATTTT; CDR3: CASSVVAGGYTDTQYF
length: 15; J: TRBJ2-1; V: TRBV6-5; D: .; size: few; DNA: TGTGCCAGCAGTTATGACCGGCTAGCCAGAAATGAGCAGTTCTTC; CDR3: CASSYDRLARNEQFF
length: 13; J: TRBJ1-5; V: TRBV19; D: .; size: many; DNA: TGTGCCAGTAGGATGCAGTATAATCAGCCCCAGCATTTT; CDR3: CASRMQYNQPQHF
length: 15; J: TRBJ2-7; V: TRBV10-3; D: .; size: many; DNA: TGTGCCATCAGTGTCGAAGCGGTTAGCTCCTACGAGCAGTACTTC; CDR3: CAISVEAVSSYEQYF
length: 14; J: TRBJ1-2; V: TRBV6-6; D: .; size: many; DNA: TGTGCCAGCAGATCTAGGGGCGAACCACGTGGCTACACCTTC; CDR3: CASRSRGEPRGYTF
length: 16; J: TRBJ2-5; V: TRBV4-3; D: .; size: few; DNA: TGCGCCAGCAGTCCGATCTGGAGGGGCCTCGGGGAGACCCAGTACTTC; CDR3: CASSPIWRGLGETQYF
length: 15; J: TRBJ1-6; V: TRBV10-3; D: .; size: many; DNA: TGTGCCATCAGTGAGTCGAATCCGTATAATTCACCCCTCCACTTT; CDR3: CAISESNPYNSPLHF
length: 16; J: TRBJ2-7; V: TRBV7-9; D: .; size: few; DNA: TGTGCCAGCAGCTTAACCGCCTTGAGGGAATCGAACGAGCAGTACTTC; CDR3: CASSLTALRESNEQYF
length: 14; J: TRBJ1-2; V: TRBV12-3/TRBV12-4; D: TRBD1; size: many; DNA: TGTGCCAGCAGTCCACGACAGGGAGGGGATGGCTACACCTTC; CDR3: CASSPRQGGDGYTF
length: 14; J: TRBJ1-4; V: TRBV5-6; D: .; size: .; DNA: TGTGCCAGCAGCTTGTCTCTGGAGGATGAAAAACTGTTTTTT; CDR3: CASSLSLEDEKLFF
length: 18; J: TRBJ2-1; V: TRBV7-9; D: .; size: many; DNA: TGTGCCAGCATCCAGCAGGCGACAGGACCTAGTTCCTACAATGAGCAGTTCTTC; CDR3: CASIQQATGPSSYNEQFF
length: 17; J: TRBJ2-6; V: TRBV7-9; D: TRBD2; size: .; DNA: TGTGCCAGCAGCCAACTAGCGGGGGCCATCCCAGCCAACGTCCTGACTTTC; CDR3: CASSQLAGAIPANVLTF
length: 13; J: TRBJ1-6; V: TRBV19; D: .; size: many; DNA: TGTGCCAGTAGGAAGGGACGGAATTCACCCCTCCACTTT; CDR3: CASRKGRNSPLHF
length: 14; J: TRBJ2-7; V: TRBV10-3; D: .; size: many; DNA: TGTGCCATCAGTAAAAGGGGGGGTTCCTACGAGCAGTACTTC; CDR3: CAISKRGGSYEQYF
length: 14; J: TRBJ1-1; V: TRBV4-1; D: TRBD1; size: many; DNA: TGCGCCAGCAGCCAAGAGGACAGGGGTCTTGAAGCTTTCTTT; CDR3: CASSQEDRGLEAFF
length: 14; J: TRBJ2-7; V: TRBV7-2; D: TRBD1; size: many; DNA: TGTGCCAGCAGCTTAGGGGGACAGCTCTACGAGCAGTACTTC; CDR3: CASSLGGQLYEQYF
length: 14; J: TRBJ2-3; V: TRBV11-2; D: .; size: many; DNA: TGTGCCAGCAGCTTAGGGAATTTAGAAGATACGCAGTATTTT; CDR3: CASSLGNLEDTQYF
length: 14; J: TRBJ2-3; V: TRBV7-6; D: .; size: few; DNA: TGTGCCAGCAGCTTAGTCAGGGGCACAGATACGCAGTATTTT; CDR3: CASSLVRGTDTQYF
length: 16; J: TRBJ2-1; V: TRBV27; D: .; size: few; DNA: TGTGCCAGCAGTTTTAGTGGGTCTCTCCTGGGTAATGAGCAGTTCTTC; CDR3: CASSFSGSLLGNEQFF
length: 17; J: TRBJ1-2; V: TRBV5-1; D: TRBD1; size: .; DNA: TGCGCCAGCAGCCTTACCGGGACAGGGGGAAGTGGCTATGGCTACACCTTC; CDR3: CASSLTGTGGSGYGYTF
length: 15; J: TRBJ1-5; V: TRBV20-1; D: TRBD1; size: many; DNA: TGCAGTGCTAGGTCGACAGGGGGCCTCAATCAGCCCCAGCATTTT; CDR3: CSARSTGGLNQPQHF
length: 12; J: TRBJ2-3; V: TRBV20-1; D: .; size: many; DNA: TGCAGTGCTAGTTGGGCAACAGATACGCAGTATTTT; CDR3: CSASWATDTQYF
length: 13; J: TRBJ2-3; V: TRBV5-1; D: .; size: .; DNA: TGCGCCAGCAGCGTGGAGGGCACAGATACGCAGTATTTT; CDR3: CASSVEGTDTQYF
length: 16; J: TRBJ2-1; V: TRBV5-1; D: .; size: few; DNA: TGCGCCAGCAGCTTGAACGTCGCGCGCCCAAATGATGAGCAGTTCTTC; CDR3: CASSLNVARPNDEQFF
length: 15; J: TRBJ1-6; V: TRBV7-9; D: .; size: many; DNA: TGTGCCAGCAGCCCACCCCTCGGGGTAGGTTCACCCCTCCACTTT; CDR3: CASSPPLGVGSPLHF